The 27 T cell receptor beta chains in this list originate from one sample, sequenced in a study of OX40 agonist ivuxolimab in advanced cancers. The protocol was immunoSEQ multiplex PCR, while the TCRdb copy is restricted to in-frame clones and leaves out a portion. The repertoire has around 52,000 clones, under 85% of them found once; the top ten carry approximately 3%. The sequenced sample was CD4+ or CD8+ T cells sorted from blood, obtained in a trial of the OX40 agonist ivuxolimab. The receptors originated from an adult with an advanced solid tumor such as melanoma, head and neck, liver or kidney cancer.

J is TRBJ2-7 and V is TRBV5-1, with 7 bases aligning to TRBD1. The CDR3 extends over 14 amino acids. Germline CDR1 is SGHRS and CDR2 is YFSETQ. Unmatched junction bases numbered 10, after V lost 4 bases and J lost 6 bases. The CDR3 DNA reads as TGCGCCAGCAGCACGCCCTCTGGACAGGCCGAGCAGTACTTC. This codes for CASSTPSGQAEQYF.

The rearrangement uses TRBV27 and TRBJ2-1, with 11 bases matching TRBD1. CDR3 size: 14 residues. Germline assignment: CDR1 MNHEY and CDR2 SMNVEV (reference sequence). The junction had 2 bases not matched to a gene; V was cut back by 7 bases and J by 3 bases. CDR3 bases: TGTGCCAGCACCGGGACAGGGGGCTACAATGAGCAGTTCTTC. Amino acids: CASTGTGGYNEQFF.

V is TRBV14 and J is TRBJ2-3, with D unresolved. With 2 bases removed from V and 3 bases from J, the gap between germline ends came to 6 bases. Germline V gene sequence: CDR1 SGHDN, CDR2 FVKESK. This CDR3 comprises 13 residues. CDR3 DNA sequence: TGTGCCAGCAGCCAACTGCGGACAGATACGCAGTATTTT. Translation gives CASSQLRTDTQYF.

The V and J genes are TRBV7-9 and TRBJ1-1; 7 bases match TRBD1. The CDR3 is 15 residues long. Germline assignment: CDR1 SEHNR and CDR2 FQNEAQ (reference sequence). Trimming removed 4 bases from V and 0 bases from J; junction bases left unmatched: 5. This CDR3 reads CASSSSTGMNTEAFF. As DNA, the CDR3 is TGTGCCAGCAGCTCATCGACAGGGATGAACACTGAAGCTTTCTTT.

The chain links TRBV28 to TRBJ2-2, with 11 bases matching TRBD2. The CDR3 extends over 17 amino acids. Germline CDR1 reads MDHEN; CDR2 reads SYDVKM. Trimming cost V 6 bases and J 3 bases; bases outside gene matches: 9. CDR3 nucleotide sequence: TGTGCCAGCAGCCGCGGCCTAGCGGGAGGACACACCGGGGAGCTGTTTTTT. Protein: CASSRGLAGGHTGELFF.

CDR3 sequence reads: CASRPTSGRTSYEQYF. CDR3 nucleotide sequence: TGCGCCAGCAGACCAACTAGCGGGAGAACGTCCTACGAGCAGTACTTC. V is TRBV5-1 and J is TRBJ2-7; 11 bases are a match to TRBD2. Germline CDR1 reads SGHRS; CDR2 reads YFSETQ. The J segment lost 1 base and the V segment lost 5 bases, leaving 8 bases of the junction unmatched. This CDR3 contains 16 residues.

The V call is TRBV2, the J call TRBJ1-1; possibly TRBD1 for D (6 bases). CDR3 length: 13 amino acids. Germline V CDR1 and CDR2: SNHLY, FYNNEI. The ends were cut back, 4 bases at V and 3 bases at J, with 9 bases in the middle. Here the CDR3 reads CASSVDRHTEAFF. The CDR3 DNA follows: TGTGCCAGCAGTGTGGACAGACACACTGAAGCTTTCTTT.

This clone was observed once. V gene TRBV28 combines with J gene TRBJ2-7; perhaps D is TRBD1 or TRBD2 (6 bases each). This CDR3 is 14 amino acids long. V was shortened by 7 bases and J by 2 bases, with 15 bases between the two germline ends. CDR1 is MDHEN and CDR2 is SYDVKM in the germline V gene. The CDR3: CASIEGGRAYEQYF. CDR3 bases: TGTGCCAGCATCGAGGGGGGCAGGGCCTACGAGCAGTACTTC.

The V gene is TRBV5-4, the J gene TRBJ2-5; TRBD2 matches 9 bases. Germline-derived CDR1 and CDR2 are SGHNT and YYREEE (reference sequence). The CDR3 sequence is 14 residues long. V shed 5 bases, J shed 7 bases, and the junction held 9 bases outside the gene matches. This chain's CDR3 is CASSSGLAGGTQYF. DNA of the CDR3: TGTGCCAGCAGTTCGGGACTAGCCGGGGGGACCCAGTACTTC.

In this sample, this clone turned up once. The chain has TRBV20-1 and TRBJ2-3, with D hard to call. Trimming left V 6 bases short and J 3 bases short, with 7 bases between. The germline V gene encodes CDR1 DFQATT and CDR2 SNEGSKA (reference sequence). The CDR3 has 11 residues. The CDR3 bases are TGCAGTGCAGCTGGGACAGATACGCAGTATTTT. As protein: CSAAGTDTQYF.

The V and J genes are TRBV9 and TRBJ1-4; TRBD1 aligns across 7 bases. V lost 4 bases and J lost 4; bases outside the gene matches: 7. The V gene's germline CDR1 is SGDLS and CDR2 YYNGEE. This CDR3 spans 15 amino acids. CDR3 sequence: CASSTEGQNNEKLFF. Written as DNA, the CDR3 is TGTGCCAGCAGCACAGAGGGACAGAATAATGAAAAACTGTTTTTT.

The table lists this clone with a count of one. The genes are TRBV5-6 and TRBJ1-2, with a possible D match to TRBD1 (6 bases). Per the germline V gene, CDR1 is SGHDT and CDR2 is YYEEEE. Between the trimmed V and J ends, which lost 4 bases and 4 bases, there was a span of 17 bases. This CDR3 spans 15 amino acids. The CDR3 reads CASSLNSVRGYGYTF. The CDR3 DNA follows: TGTGCCAGCAGCCTGAACAGTGTCAGGGGCTATGGCTACACCTTC.

CDR3 DNA: TGTGCCAGCAGCCAGGGCCAAGAGACCCAGTACTTC. Its translation: CASSQGQETQYF. This rearrangement joins TRBV28 to TRBJ2-5; maybe TRBD1 (5 bases). The germline CDR1 and CDR2 sequences are MDHEN and SYDVKM. The CDR3 runs 12 residues. The V gene lost 6 bases and the J gene lost 1 base, with 6 bases spanning the gap.

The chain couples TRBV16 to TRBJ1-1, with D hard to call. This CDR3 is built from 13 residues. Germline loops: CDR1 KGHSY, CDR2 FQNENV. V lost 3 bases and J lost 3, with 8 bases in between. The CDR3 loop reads CASSQGRDTEAFF. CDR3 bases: TGTGCCAGCAGCCAGGGGAGGGACACTGAAGCTTTCTTT.

The CDR3 DNA reads TGTGCCTGGAGTGTCGGGCGGGGGAGGTGGTATGGCTACACCTTC. Translated, it gives CAWSVGRGRWYGYTF. The chain combines TRBV30 with TRBJ1-2, with a possible D match to TRBD1 (5 bases). Trimming took off 0 bases at V and 5 bases at J, with 16 bases between the two ends. Germline V gene data show CDR1 as GTSNPN and CDR2 as SVGIG (reference sequence). The CDR3 has 15 amino acids.

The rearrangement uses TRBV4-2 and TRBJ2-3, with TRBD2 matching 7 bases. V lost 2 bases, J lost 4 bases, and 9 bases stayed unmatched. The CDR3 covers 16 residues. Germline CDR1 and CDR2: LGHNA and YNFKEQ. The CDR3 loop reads CASSQYAGVVPDTQYF. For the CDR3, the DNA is TGTGCCAGCAGCCAATATGCGGGAGTAGTCCCAGATACGCAGTATTTT.

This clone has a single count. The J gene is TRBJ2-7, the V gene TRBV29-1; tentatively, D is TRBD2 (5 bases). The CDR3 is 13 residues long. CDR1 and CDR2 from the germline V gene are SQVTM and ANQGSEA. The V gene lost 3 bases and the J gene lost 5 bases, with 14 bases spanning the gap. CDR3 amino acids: CSVEKLSGDEQYF. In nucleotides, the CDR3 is TGCAGCGTTGAGAAGCTGTCCGGGGACGAGCAGTACTTC.

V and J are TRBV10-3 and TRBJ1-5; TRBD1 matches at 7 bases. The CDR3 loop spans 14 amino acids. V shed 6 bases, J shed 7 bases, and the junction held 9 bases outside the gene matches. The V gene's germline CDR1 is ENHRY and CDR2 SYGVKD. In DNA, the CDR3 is TGTGCCATCAGCACAGGGGCGGCGGGGCAGCCCCAGCATTTT. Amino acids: CAISTGAAGQPQHF.

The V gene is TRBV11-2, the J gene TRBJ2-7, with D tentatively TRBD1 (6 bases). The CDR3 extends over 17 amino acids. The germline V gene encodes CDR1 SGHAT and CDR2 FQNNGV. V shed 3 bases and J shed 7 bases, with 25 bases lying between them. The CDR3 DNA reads TGTGCCAGCAGCTTGGAAGATACAGGGCGAACCTTTCATGAGCAGTACTTC. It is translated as CASSLEDTGRTFHEQYF. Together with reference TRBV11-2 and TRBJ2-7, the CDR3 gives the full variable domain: EAGVAQSPRYKIIEKRQSVAFWCNPISGHATLYWYQQILGQGPKLLIQFQNNGVVDDSQLPKDRFSAERLKGVDSTLKIQPAKLEDSAVYLCASSLEDTGRTFHEQYFGPGTRLTVT.

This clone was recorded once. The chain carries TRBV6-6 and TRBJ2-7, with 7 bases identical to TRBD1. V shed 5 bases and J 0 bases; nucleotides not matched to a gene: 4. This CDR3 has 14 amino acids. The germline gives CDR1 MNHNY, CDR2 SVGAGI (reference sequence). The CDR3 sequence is CASSQGQNSYEQYF. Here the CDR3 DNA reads TGTGCCAGCAGTCAGGGACAGAACTCCTACGAGCAGTACTTC.

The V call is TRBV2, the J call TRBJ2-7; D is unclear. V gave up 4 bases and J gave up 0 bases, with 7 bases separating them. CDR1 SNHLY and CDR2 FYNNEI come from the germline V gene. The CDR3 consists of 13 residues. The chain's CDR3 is CASSVSASYEQYF. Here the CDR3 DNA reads TGTGCCAGCAGTGTAAGCGCCTCCTACGAGCAGTACTTC. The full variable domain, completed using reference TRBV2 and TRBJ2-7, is EPEVTQTPSHQVTQMGQEVILRCVPISNHLYFYWYRQILGQKVEFLVSFYNNEISEKSEIFDDQFSVERPDGSNFTLKIRSTKLEDSAMYFCASSVSASYEQYFGPGTRLTVT.

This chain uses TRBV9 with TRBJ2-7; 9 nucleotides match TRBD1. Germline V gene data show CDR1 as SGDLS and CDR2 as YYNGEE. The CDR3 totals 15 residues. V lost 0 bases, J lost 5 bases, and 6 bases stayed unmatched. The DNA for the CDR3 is TGTGCCAGCAGCGTAGAGGGACAGGGTATCGACGAGCAGTACTTC. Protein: CASSVEGQGIDEQYF.

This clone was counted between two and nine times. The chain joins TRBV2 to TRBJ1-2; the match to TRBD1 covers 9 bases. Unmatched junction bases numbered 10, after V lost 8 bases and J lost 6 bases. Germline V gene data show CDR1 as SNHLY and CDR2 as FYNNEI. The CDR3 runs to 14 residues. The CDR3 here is CASGDRDRDDGYTF. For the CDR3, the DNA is TGTGCCAGCGGAGACCGGGACAGGGACGATGGCTACACCTTC.

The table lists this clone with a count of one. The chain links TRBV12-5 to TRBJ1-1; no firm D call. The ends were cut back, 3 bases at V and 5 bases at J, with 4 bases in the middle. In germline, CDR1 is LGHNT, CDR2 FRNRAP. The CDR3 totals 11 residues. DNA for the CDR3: TGTGCTAGTGGTTTCGGGACTGAAGCTTTCTTT. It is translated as CASGFGTEAFF.

CDR3 nucleotides: TGTGCCAGCAGTGACCCGGGACTAGCAGGACCTGGGGCCGGGGAGCTGTTTTTT. Protein: CASSDPGLAGPGAGELFF. The chain is built from TRBV28 and TRBJ2-2; 9 bases are a match to TRBD2. The CDR3 sequence is 18 residues long. J lost 6 bases, V lost 5 bases, and 16 bases had no gene match. Germline CDR1 and CDR2: MDHEN and SYDVKM.

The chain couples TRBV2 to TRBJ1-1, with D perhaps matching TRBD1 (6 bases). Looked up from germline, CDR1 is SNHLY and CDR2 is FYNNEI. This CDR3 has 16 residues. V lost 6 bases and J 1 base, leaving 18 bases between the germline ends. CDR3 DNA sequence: TGTGCCAGCAGACCCGACTTGACAGGACCGAACACTGAAGCTTTCTTT. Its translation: CASRPDLTGPNTEAFF.

CDR3 coding DNA: TGTGCCAGTAGGGATGGCGGGGGAGTCTACGAGCAGTACTTC. It specifies CASRDGGGVYEQYF. This chain uses TRBV19 with TRBJ2-7; 7 bases are a match to TRBD2. With 6 bases clipped from V and 3 bases from J, the junction kept 8 bases outside the gene matches. CDR1 LNHDA and CDR2 SQIVND come from the germline V gene (reference sequence). The CDR3 consists of 14 residues. Drawing the rest from reference TRBV19 and TRBJ2-7, the complete variable domain is DGGITQSPKYLFRKEGQNVTLSCEQNLNHDAMYWYRQDPGQGLRLIYYSQIVNDFQKGDIAEGYSVSREKKESFPLTVTSAQKNPTAFYLCASRDGGGVYEQYFGPGTRLTVT.